Below are 8 T cell receptor beta chains sequenced from a single sample in a study of blood T cell repertoires in COVID-19. Clones were read by immunoSEQ multiplex PCR, and TCRdb kept only the in-frame ones, dropping some. The sample has 250,000 or so clones; about 86% are singletons. The sequenced material came from peripheral blood. All receptors come from a man aged 30 to 39 with active or convalescent COVID-19.

The CDR3 sequence: CASSFGTGHTGELFF. CDR3 bases: TGTGCCAGCAGTTTCGGGACAGGTCACACCGGGGAGCTGTTTTTT. V usage is TRBV25-1 and J usage is TRBJ2-2, with 8 bases lining up with TRBD1. CDR1 and CDR2 from the germline V gene are MGHDK and SYGVNS. After removal of 5 bases from V and 3 bases from J, the junction contained 5 bases not matched to a gene. The CDR3 has 15 amino acids.

V gene TRBV19 combines with J gene TRBJ2-3, with 11 nucleotides matching TRBD2. V was pared by 3 bases and J by 1 base, with 9 bases of the junction left unmatched. Germline CDR1 and CDR2: LNHDA and SQIVND (reference sequence). The CDR3 sequence is 18 residues long. CDR3: CASSIRGLAGGRTDTQYF. The CDR3 nucleotides read TGTGCCAGTAGTATTCGCGGGCTAGCGGGGGGCCGCACAGATACGCAGTATTTT. Supplemented by reference TRBV19 and TRBJ2-3, the full variable domain reads DGGITQSPKYLFRKEGQNVTLSCEQNLNHDAMYWYRQDPGQGLRLIYYSQIVNDFQKGDIAEGYSVSREKKESFPLTVTSAQKNPTAFYLCASSIRGLAGGRTDTQYFGPGTRLTVL.

In regard to this clone: A junction end diverges from the germline sequence, so it may reflect a read error. This chain uses TRBV14 with TRBJ2-3, with 7 nucleotides matching TRBD2. The CDR3 has 13 amino acids. Germline V gene data show CDR1 as SGHDN and CDR2 as FVKESK. The CDR3 bases are TGTGCCAGCAGCCCCCCGTGGGGGGGACCCGGAATTTTT. Amino acids: CASSPPWGGPGIF. The variable domain in full, with the rest retrieved from reference TRBV14 and TRBJ2-3, is EAGVTQFPSHSVIEKGQTVTLRCDPISGHDNLYWYRRVMGKEIKFLLHFVKESKQDESGMPNNRFLAERTGGTYSTLKVQPAELEDSGVYFCASSPPWGGPGIFGPGTRLTVL.

The gene calls are TRBV19 and TRBJ2-1, with D tentatively TRBD2 (5 bases). Germline V gene data show CDR1 as LNHDA and CDR2 as SQIVND (reference sequence). V was shortened by 5 bases and J by 0 bases, with 23 bases between the two germline ends. The CDR3 is 19 amino acids. CDR3 loop: CASSAVSIRGLSSYNEQFF. CDR3 DNA sequence: TGTGCCAGTAGTGCCGTATCGATACGGGGTCTAAGCTCCTACAATGAGCAGTTCTTC. Filled out from reference TRBV19 and TRBJ2-1, the complete variable domain reads DGGITQSPKYLFRKEGQNVTLSCEQNLNHDAMYWYRQDPGQGLRLIYYSQIVNDFQKGDIAEGYSVSREKKESFPLTVTSAQKNPTAFYLCASSAVSIRGLSSYNEQFFGPGTRLTVL.

The chain recombines TRBV2 with TRBJ1-4; weak D call: TRBD1 (5 bases). The CDR3 is made up of 12 amino acids. V lost 5 bases and J lost 8, with 9 bases in between. CDR1 and CDR2 (germline): SNHLY, FYNNEI. CDR3 in DNA: TGTGCCAGCAGTCAGGGTCGAGAAAAACTGTTTTTT. Its translation: CASSQGREKLFF.

This clone was observed once. This rearrangement joins TRBV5-5 to TRBJ1-6; 7 nucleotides match TRBD1. The CDR3 loop spans 14 amino acids. V trimming: 2 bases; J trimming: 6 bases; junction bases outside the gene matches: 2. Germline CDR1 reads SGHKS; CDR2 reads YYEKEE (reference sequence). CDR3 sequence: CASSFGTVNSPLHF. The CDR3 DNA sequence: TGTGCCAGCAGCTTTGGGACAGTTAATTCACCCCTCCACTTT.

The rearrangement joins TRBV9 to TRBJ1-5; TRBD1 aligns across 7 bases. CDR3 length equals 18 residues. V shed 0 bases, J shed 2 bases, and the junction held 11 bases outside the gene matches. Looked up from germline, CDR1 is SGDLS and CDR2 is YYNGEE. The CDR3 is CASSVAPPTGIGNQPQHF. CDR3 DNA sequence: TGTGCCAGCAGCGTAGCACCGCCGACAGGGATTGGCAATCAGCCCCAGCATTTT.

The chain has TRBV3-1 (or the pseudogene TRBV3-2) and TRBJ2-7, with TRBD1 as a possible D gene (6 bases). CDR3 length: 17 amino acids. Germline V gene data show CDR1 as LGHDT and CDR2 as YNNKEL (reference sequence). V dropped 0 bases and J dropped 0 bases, with 15 bases sitting between them. As DNA, the CDR3 is TGTGCCAGCAGCCAAGAGGTATGGGGGCGGGCCTCCTACGAGCAGTACTTC. It codes for CASSQEVWGRASYEQYF.